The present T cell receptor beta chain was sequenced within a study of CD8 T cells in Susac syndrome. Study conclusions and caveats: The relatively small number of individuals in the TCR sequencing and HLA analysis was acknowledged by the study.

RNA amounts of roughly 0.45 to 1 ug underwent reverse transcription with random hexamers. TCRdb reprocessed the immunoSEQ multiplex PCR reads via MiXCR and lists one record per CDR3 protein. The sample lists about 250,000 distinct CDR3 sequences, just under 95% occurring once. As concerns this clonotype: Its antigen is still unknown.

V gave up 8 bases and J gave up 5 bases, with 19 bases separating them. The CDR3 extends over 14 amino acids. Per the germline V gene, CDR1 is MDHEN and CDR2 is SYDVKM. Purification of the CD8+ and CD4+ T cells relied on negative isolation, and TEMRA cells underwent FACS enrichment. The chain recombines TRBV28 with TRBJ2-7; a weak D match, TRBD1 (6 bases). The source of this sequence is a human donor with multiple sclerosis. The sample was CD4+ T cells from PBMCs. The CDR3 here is CASALQGIENEQYF. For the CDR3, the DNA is TGTGCCAGCGCACTCCAGGGGATTGAAAACGAGCAGTACTTC.